The clone carrying this T cell receptor (beta chain) was counted between two and nine times. The antigen is undetermined. This CDR3 has 14 residues. Germline V gene lookup returns CDR1 SQVTM and CDR2 ANQGSEA. J was trimmed by 4 bases and V by 1 base; bases with no gene match: 3. This sample stems from a study of T cell repertoires in aging, cancer and after chemotherapy. In the study overall: Patients with chronic lymphocytic leukemia were sampled before and after fludarabine- or bendamustine-based chemotherapy.

Peripheral blood genomic DNA, not sorted cells or RNA, was the template. Multiplex touch-down PCR with TRB-A/B primers amplified rearranged V-D-J TRB sequences. In TCRdb, the multiplex PCR reads were re-called with MiXCR into one record per CDR3 protein. The table shows over 500 distinct CDR3 sequences, with around 34% occurring only once. Study-wide results and limits: Across the chemotherapy interval, each cancer cohort showed higher median generation probability, suggesting thymic rebound. Immunological memory after chemotherapy cannot be judged from the repertoire data.

The chain uses TRBV29-1 and TRBJ2-2; 7 bases map to TRBD1. This clonotype originated in a human donor with a blood cancer. Input material: blood. The CDR3 bases are TGCAGCGTTGAAGCGACAGGGCTCACCGGGGAGCTGTTTTTT. Translation: CSVEATGLTGELFF.